The clone carrying this TCR beta chain was detected only a few times. Its antigen remains unknown. This sample stems from a study of T cells after yellow fever vaccination. Study-level information: The fractions with low cell numbers were processed using SMART-Seq v4 Ultra Low Input. Overall study results and limits: Weaker, the secondary response peaked sooner, at day 5 versus 15. Post-booster samples contained most primary-vaccination clones (approximately 96% CD4, about 90% CD8).

Germline V lookup: CDR1 DFQATT, CDR2 SNEGSKA (reference sequence). The CDR3 has 14 residues. V shed 0 bases, J shed 5 bases, and the junction held 3 bases outside the gene matches. Making TCR cDNA involved 5'RACE template switching, which added UMIs and a universal primer site. TCRdb redid the calling of the 5' RACE reads with MiXCR, one entry per CDR3 protein. The data contain 200,000 to 250,000 distinct CDR3 sequences, 6.9% of them seen just once; the ten biggest clones take up 0.85%. The V and J genes are TRBV20-1 and TRBJ1-4; 7 bases are a match to TRBD1. The TCR was taken from a man under 40 who received the YFV17D yellow fever vaccine. Sequenced here: CD4+ T cells sorted from PBMCs, sampled 15 days after the yellow fever booster vaccination. The CDR3 nucleotides are TGCAGTGCTAGAGATGGGACAGCGAATGAAAAACTGTTTTTT. The encoded protein is CSARDGTANEKLFF.